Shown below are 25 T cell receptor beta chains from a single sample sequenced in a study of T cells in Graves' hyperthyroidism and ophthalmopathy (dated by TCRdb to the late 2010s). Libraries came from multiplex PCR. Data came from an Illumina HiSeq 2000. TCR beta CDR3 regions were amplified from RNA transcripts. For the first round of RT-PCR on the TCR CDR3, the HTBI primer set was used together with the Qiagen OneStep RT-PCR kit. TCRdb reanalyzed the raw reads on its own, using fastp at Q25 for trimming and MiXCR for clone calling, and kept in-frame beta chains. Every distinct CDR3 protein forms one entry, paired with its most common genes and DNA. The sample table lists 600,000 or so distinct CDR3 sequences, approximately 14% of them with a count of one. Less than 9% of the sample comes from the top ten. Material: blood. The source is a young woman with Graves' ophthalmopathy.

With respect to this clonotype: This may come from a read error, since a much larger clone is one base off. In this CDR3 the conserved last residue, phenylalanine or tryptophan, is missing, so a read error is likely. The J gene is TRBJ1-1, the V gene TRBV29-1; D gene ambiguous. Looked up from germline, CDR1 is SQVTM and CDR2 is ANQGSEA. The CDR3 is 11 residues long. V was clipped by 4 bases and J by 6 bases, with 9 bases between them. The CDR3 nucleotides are TGCAGCGTTGCCGGGAGAGCTGAAGCTTTCCTT. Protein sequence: CSVAGRAEAFL.

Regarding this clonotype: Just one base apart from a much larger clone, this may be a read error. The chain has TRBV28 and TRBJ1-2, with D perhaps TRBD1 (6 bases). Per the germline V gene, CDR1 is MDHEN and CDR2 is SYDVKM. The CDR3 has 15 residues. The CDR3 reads CAGSLWTVANYGYTF. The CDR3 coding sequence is TGTGCCGGCAGTTTGTGGACAGTAGCTAACTATGGCTACACCTTC.

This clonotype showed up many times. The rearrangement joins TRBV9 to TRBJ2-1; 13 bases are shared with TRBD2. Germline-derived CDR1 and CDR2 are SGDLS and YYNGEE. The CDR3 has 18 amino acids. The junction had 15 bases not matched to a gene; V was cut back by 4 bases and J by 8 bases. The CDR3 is CASSRTSGGPAVADEQFF. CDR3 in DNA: TGTGCCAGCAGCCGGACTAGCGGGGGACCCGCTGTGGCGGATGAGCAGTTCTTC.

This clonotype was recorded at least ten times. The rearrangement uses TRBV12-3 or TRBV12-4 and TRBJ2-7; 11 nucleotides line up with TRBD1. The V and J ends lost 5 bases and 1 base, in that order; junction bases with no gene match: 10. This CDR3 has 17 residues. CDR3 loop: CASSPDRGPSGSYEQYF. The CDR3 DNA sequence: TGTGCCAGCAGTCCGGACAGGGGGCCTAGCGGTTCCTACGAGCAGTACTTC.

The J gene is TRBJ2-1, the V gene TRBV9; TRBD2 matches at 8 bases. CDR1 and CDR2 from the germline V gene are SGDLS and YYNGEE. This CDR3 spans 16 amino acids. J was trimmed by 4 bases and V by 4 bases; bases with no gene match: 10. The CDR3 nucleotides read TGTGCCAGCAGCCCAATGGCGAGCGGGAGTTACAATGAGCAGTTCTTC. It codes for CASSPMASGSYNEQFF.

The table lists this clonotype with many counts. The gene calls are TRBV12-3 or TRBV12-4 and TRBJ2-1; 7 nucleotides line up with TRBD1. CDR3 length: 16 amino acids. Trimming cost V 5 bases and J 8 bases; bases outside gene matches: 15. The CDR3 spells CASSPVTGWNGDEQFF. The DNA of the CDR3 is TGTGCCAGCAGTCCAGTGACAGGGTGGAATGGGGATGAGCAGTTCTTC.

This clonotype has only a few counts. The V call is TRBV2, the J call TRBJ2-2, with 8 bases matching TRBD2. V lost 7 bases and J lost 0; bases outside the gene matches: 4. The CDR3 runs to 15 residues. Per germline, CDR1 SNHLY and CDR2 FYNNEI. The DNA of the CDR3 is TGTGCCAGCAATTTAGCGGGAACGAACACCGGGGAGCTGTTTTTT. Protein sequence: CASNLAGTNTGELFF.

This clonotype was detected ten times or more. The CDR3 DNA reads TGTGCCAGCAGCTTAGCTGGGGACAGCCCCGGTGGCGAGCAGTACTTC. It yields the protein CASSLAGDSPGGEQYF. This rearrangement joins TRBV7-9 to TRBJ2-7; TRBD1 matches at 7 bases. The CDR3 is 16 amino acids. The V gene end was trimmed by 0 bases and the J gene end by 6 bases; junction bases not matched to a gene: 11. Germline values: CDR1 SEHNR, CDR2 FQNEAQ (reference sequence).

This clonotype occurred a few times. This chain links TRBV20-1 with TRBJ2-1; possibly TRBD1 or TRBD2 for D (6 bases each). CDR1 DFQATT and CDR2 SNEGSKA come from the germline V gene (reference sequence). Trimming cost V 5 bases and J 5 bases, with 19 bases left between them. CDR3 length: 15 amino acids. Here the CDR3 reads CSASPRGTYNNEQFF. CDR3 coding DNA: TGCAGTGCTTCCCCGAGGGGGACTTATAACAATGAGCAGTTCTTC.

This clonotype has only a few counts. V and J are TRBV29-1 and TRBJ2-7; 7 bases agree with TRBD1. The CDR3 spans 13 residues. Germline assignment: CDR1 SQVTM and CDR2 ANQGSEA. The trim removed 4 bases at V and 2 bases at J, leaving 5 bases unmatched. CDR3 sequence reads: CSVGDSGPYEQYF. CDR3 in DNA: TGCAGCGTTGGGGACAGTGGACCCTACGAGCAGTACTTC.

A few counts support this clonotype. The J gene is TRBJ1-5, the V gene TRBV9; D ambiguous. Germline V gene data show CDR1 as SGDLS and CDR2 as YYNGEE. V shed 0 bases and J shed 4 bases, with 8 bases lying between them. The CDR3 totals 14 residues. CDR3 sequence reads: CASSVEGQNQPQHF. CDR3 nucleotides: TGTGCCAGCAGCGTAGAGGGCCAAAATCAGCCCCAGCATTTT.

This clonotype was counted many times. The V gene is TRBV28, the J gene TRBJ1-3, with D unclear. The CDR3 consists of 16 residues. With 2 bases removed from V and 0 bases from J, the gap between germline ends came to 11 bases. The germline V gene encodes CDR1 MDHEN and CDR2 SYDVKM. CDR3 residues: CASSLTPSASGNTIYF. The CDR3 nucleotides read TGTGCCAGCAGTTTAACCCCTTCAGCCTCTGGAAACACCATATATTTT.

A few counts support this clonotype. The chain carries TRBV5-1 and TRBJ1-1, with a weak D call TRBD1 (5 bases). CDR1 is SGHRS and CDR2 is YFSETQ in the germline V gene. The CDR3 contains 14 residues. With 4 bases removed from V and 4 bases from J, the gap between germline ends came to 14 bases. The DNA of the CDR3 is TGCGCCAGCAGCGAAACAGGTTCGAGCACTGAAGCTTTCTTT. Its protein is CASSETGSSTEAFF.

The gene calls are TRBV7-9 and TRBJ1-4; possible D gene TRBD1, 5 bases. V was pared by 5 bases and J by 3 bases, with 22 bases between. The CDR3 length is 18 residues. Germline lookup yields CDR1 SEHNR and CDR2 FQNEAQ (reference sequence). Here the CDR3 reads CASSRPGTGDGANEKLFF. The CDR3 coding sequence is TGTGCCAGCAGCCGTCCCGGGACCGGGGATGGGGCTAATGAAAAACTGTTTTTT.

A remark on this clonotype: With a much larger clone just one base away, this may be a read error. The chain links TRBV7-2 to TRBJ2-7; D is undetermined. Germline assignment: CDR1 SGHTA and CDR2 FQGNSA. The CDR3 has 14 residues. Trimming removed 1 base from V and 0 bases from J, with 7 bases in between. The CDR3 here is CASSLDQSSYEQYF. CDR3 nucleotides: TGTGCCAGCAGCTTAGACCAGAGCTCCTACGAGCAGTACTTC.

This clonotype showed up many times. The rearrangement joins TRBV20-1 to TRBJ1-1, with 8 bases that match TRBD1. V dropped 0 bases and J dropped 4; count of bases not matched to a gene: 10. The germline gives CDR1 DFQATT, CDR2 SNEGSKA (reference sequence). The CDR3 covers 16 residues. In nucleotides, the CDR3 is TGCAGTGCTAGAGATCGTCTGACAGGGGTGTTCACTGAAGCTTTCTTT. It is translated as CSARDRLTGVFTEAFF.

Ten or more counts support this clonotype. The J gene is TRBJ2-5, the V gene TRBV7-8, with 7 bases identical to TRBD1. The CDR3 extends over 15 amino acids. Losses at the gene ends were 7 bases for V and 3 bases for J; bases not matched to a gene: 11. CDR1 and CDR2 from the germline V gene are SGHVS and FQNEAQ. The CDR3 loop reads CASKTGTVKEETQYF. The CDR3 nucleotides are TGTGCCAGCAAAACCGGGACAGTCAAGGAAGAGACCCAGTACTTC.

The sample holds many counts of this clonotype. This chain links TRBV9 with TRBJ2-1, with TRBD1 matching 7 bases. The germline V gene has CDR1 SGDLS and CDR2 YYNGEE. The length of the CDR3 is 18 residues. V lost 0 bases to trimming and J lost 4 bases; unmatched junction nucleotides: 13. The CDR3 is CASSVGSGFQGDYNEQFF. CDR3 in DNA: TGTGCCAGCAGCGTAGGTAGTGGCTTTCAGGGGGATTACAATGAGCAGTTCTTC.

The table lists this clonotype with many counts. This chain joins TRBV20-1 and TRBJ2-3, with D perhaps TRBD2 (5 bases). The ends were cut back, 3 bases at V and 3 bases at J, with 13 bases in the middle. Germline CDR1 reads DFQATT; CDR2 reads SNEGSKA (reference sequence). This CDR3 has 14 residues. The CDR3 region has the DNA TGCAGTGCTAGCGCGGCTAGCCAAACAGATACGCAGTATTTT. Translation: CSASAASQTDTQYF.

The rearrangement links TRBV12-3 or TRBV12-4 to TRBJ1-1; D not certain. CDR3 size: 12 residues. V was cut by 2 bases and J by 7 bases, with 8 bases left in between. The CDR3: CASSLSRYEAFF. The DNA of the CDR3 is TGTGCCAGCAGTTTATCGAGATATGAAGCTTTCTTT.

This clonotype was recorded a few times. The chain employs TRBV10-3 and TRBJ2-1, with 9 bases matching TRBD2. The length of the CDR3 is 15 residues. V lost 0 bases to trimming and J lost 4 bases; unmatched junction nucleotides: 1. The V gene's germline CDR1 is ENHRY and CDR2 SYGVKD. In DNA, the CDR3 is TGTGCCATCAGTGAGTCGGCGGGAGGGTACAATGAGCAGTTCTTC. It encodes CAISESAGGYNEQFF.

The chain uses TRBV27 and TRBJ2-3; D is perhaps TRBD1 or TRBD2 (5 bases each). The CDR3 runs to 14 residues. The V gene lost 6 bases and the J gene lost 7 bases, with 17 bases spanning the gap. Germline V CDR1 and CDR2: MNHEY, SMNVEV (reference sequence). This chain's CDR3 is CASRTLRGVNTQYF. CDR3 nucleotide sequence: TGTGCCAGCAGGACATTAAGGGGAGTAAATACGCAGTATTTT.

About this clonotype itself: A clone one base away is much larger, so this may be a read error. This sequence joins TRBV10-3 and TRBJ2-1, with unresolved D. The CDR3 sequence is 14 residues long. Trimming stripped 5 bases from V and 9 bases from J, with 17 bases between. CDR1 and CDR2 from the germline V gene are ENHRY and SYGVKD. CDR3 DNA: TGTGCCATCAGTATCGCTAACGGACCCCTTGAGCAGTTCTTC. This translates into CAISIANGPLEQFF.

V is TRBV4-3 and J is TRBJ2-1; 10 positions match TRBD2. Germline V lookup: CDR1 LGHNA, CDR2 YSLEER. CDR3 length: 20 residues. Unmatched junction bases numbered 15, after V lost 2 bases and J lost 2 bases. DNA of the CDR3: TGCGCCAGCAGCCAACCCTTAGGGGCTAGCGGGAGATCGCCCTACAATGAGCAGTTCTTC. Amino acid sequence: CASSQPLGASGRSPYNEQFF.

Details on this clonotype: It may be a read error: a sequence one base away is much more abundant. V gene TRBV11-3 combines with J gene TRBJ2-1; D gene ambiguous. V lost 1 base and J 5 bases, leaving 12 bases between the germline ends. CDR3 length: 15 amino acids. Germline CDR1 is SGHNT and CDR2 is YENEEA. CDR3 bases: TGTGCCAGCAGCTTAGTCCTCCCCCTGGACAATGAGCAGTTCTTC. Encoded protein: CASSLVLPLDNEQFF. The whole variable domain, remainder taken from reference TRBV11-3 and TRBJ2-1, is EAGVVQSPRYKIIEKKQPVAFWCNPISGHNTLYWYLQNLGQGPELLIRYENEEAVDDSQLPKDRFSAERLKGVDSTLKIQPAELGDSAVYLCASSLVLPLDNEQFFGPGTRLTVL.